This T cell receptor beta chain was captured in a study of cytomegalovirus exposure and HLA in healthy donors. Study background: Of roughly 400 genotyped donors, 81% grouped in the Caucasian-associated ancestry cluster.

Study results and caveats: When analyzed later, a missense DCLRE1C variant was found to be linked to TCR beta V- and J-gene trimming.

About this clone: Its antigen remains unidentified.

Germline V gene data show CDR1 as KGHSH and CDR2 as LQKENI. This CDR3 has 17 amino acids. The V end was cut by 4 bases, the J end by 1 base, with 16 bases between. Vbeta (60) and Jbeta (13) primers were used in the PCR. Using immunoSEQ multiplex PCR, the repertoire was profiled, and TCRdb retains in-frame clones only, with some absent. The table lists roughly 180,000 clones, roughly 8.7% of them singletons, with approximately 1.4% in the top ten. The chain has TRBV18 and TRBJ2-2; a possible D gene is TRBD1 (6 bases). Input material: PBMCs. The TCR originated in a woman aged 25-40 years in good health and CMV-seropositive. CDR3 region: CASSQYTDRRNTGELFF. The CDR3 DNA follows: TGTGCCAGCTCACAGTATACGGACAGAAGGAACACCGGGGAGCTGTTTTTT.